A selection of T cell receptor beta chains follows, all from one sample in a study of blood T cells in healthy people across ages. TCRdb passed the 5' RACE reads through MiXCR, listing each CDR3 protein once. This sample has about 1.8 million distinct CDR3 sequences, with approximately 50% found just once. The sample was blood. The receptor set was obtained from a woman in her thirties or forties in good health. Both conserved end residues are part of each CDR3. D genes are given only for firm matches. The size entry is marked missing in some rows and otherwise reads once, few, many or a size class.

d_call,clone_size,j_call,v_call,cdr3_nt,cdr3_aa
.,.,TRBJ2-7,TRBV27,TGTGCCAGCAGACGACAGGTCGGGGCGGGCTACGAGCAGTACTTC,CASRRQVGAGYEQYF
TRBD2,once,TRBJ2-1,TRBV6-5,TGTGCCAGCGCGCGACTAGCCCGATCCTACAATGAGCAGTTCTTC,CASARLARSYNEQFF
.,.,TRBJ2-5,TRBV7-2,TGTGCCAGCAGCTTAGGTCGCGGACGGGGGAACTCGGAGACCCAGTACTTC,CASSLGRGRGNSETQYF
TRBD1,.,TRBJ1-2,TRBV7-2,TGTGCCAGCAGCTCCGGGACAGTAGCTAACTATGGCTACACCTTC,CASSSGTVANYGYTF
.,few,TRBJ2-5,TRBV7-9,TGTGCCAGCAGCTTAGGGGGAGCGCAACAGGAGACCCAGTACTTC,CASSLGGAQQETQYF
.,.,TRBJ1-2,TRBV27,TGTGCCAGCGGGACGAGTCAGGGCTACACCTTC,CASGTSQGYTF
.,.,TRBJ2-2,TRBV27,TGTGCCAGCAGACCAGGGGTTTTCACCGGGGAGCTGTTTTTT,CASRPGVFTGELFF
.,.,TRBJ2-7,TRBV11-2,TGTGCCAGCAGCTTAAGGGTCGGAGCTTACGAGCAGTACTTC,CASSLRVGAYEQYF
.,.,TRBJ2-6,TRBV4-3,TGCGCCAGCAGCCAACAGAGGAACTCTGGGGCCAACGTCCTGACTTTC,CASSQQRNSGANVLTF
.,once,TRBJ2-5,TRBV28,TGCGCCAGCAGTTCCCGAGATGGTACTCCCCAAGAGACCCAGTACTTC,CASSSRDGTPQETQYF
TRBD1,.,TRBJ1-2,TRBV7-3,TGTGCCAGCAGCTTAACCCGGACAGGCCCCCTTGGCTACACCTTC,CASSLTRTGPLGYTF
TRBD1,few,TRBJ2-5,TRBV14,TGTGCCAGCAGCCAAGCCACAGGGGGGCTCGAGACCCAGTACTTC,CASSQATGGLETQYF
TRBD2,few,TRBJ2-7,TRBV6-6,TGTGCCAGCAGTTTTTCGGAACTAGCGTTCGGCGAGCAGTACTTC,CASSFSELAFGEQYF
TRBD1,.,TRBJ2-7,TRBV20-1,TGCAGTGCTAGCCGCCCGCGACAGGGTAGCAGCGAGCAGTACTTC,CSASRPRQGSSEQYF
.,few,TRBJ1-5,TRBV4-1,TGCGCCAGCAGCCCCCACGAGGGACGGGATAGCAATCAGCCCCAGCATTTT,CASSPHEGRDSNQPQHF
TRBD1,.,TRBJ1-5,TRBV6-5,TGTGCCAGCAGTAAAAGGACAGGGTCCAGTGTGCCCCAGCATTTT,CASSKRTGSSVPQHF
.,.,TRBJ1-2,TRBV20-1,TGCAGTGCCCGCTCGGACAGAGCTCATGGCTACACCTTC,CSARSDRAHGYTF
.,.,TRBJ1-5,TRBV27,TGTGCCAGCAGTCCGTACAGGGATAATCAGCCCCAGCATTTT,CASSPYRDNQPQHF
.,few,TRBJ1-1,TRBV20-1,TGCAGTGCTAGGGGAATGGGGAGTACAGCTTTCTTT,CSARGMGSTAFF
TRBD1,few,TRBJ2-7,TRBV29-1,TGCAGCGTTGAAGTAACGGGACAGAACTACGAGCAGTACTTC,CSVEVTGQNYEQYF
.,.,TRBJ2-5,TRBV5-1,TGCGCCAGCAGCTTGGCCGGGCCGCGAGGGAATGAGCAGTACTTC,CASSLAGPRGNEQYF
.,.,TRBJ1-2,TRBV20-1,TGCAGTGCTATTAGGGGGGGTGGTGACTATGGCTACACCTTC,CSAIRGGGDYGYTF
TRBD1,.,TRBJ1-6,TRBV7-2,TGTGCCAGCAGCTTGACAGGGCCCCCCCGGGCCCTCCACTTT,CASSLTGPPRALHF
.,.,TRBJ2-3,TRBV9,TGTGCCAGCAGCGTCCAGGGAGGTGGCGCAGATACGCAGTATTTT,CASSVQGGGADTQYF
.,few,TRBJ2-3,TRBV6-1,TGTGCCACTTCACTATTAAAGGGGGTACGGCGCACAGATACGCAGTATTTT,CATSLLKGVRRTDTQYF
TRBD2,.,TRBJ2-3,TRBV7-3,TGTGCCAGCAGCTTAAGTAGCGGGGGCGAGGGTACGCAGTATTTT,CASSLSSGGEGTQYF
TRBD2,.,TRBJ2-1,TRBV6-2/TRBV6-3,TGTGCCAGCAGTTACTCCAACTTAGCGGGGGCCTACAATGAGCAGTTCTTC,CASSYSNLAGAYNEQFF
TRBD2,.,TRBJ2-3,TRBV10-3,TGTGCCGTCAAAAGGAGCGGGAGTCCAGATACGCAGTATTTT,CAVKRSGSPDTQYF
.,.,TRBJ1-2,TRBV27,TGTGCCAGCAGTTATGAAGCGAACTATGGCTACACCTTC,CASSYEANYGYTF
TRBD1,.,TRBJ1-1,TRBV15,TGTGCCACCAGCAGAGGGGACAGGGGGCGCGAGTCAGCTTTCTTT,CATSRGDRGRESAFF
TRBD2,once,TRBJ2-7,TRBV27,TGTGCCAGCAGTTTATCGAAGCGGGGGGTGAACTACGAGCAGTACTTC,CASSLSKRGVNYEQYF
.,.,TRBJ1-2,TRBV6-2/TRBV6-3,TGTGCCAGCAGTTACTCTCAGCCAGGGAACGGCTACACCTTC,CASSYSQPGNGYTF
TRBD1,.,TRBJ2-3,TRBV5-1,TGCGCCAGCAGCTTGGACAGGACAGGGGGCCCAGATACGCAGTATTTT,CASSLDRTGGPDTQYF
.,.,TRBJ2-5,TRBV27,TGTGCCAGCAGTGACCTAAGGAGGATGACCCAGTACTTC,CASSDLRRMTQYF
TRBD2,few,TRBJ2-5,TRBV4-3,TGCGCCAGCAGCCAAGGTCGGAGGGCGGGGGGACAAGAGACCCAGTACTTC,CASSQGRRAGGQETQYF
TRBD2,.,TRBJ2-1,TRBV20-1,TGCAGTGCTAGAGATGGAACTAGCGGGGGGCACAATGAGCAGTTCTTC,CSARDGTSGGHNEQFF
TRBD2,.,TRBJ2-5,TRBV7-6,TGTGCCAGTTCGATTGGGGTCAGCGGGGGGTACCAAGAGACCCAGTACTTC,CASSIGVSGGYQETQYF
TRBD2,.,TRBJ2-2,TRBV29-1,TGCAGCGTTGAAGGGCGCGGTAGCGGGGCCCGCGGGAGTAGGACCGGGGAGCTGTTTTTT,CSVEGRGSGARGSRTGELFF
.,once,TRBJ2-7,TRBV6-6,TGTGCCAGCAGCCCCCGGCAGGGGACGGTCGACGAGCAGTACTTC,CASSPRQGTVDEQYF
.,.,TRBJ1-1,TRBV4-2,TGTGCCAGCAGCCAAGGCACGGACCGTGAAGCTTTCTTT,CASSQGTDREAFF
.,.,TRBJ2-7,TRBV24-1,TGTGCCACCAGTGATTCCGTTCACTACGAGCAGTACTTC,CATSDSVHYEQYF
.,many,TRBJ2-5,TRBV12-3/TRBV12-4,TGTGCCAGCAGTTTATCCGGGGACGGGACCCAGTACTTC,CASSLSGDGTQYF
.,.,TRBJ1-6,TRBV9,TGTGCCAGCAGCGGGGGGGGCGATTCACCCCTCCACTTT,CASSGGGDSPLHF
.,few,TRBJ2-7,TRBV20-1,TGCAGTGCTAGGATCCCGGGCGAGCAGTACTTC,CSARIPGEQYF
.,.,TRBJ2-4,TRBV28,TGTGCCAGCAGTTTAGCTCTCGGTACTCCGCGCAAGGGCCAGTACTTC,CASSLALGTPRKGQYF
.,.,TRBJ2-4,TRBV12-3/TRBV12-4,TGTGCCAGCAGGAAAGTCTCGGACGGTAAAAACATTCAGTACTTC,CASRKVSDGKNIQYF
TRBD2,few,TRBJ2-1,TRBV7-2,TGTGCCAGCAGCTCTAGCGGGGGGGCTGTCAATGAGCAGTTCTTC,CASSSSGGAVNEQFF
.,few,TRBJ1-6,TRBV27,TGTGCCAGCAGTTCCCTTGCAGGGCGCAATTCACCCCTCCACTTT,CASSSLAGRNSPLHF
.,.,TRBJ2-7,TRBV20-1,TGCAGTGCTAGACTTAGATCGGTCCTCTACGAGCAGTACTTC,CSARLRSVLYEQYF
TRBD2,.,TRBJ2-1,TRBV6-5,TGTGCCAGCAGAACACGGGCTAGCGGGGGGAATGAGCAGTTCTTC,CASRTRASGGNEQFF
.,few,TRBJ1-2,TRBV5-1,TGCGCCAGCAGCTTGGTTCTGGAGTCGAATGGCTACACCTTC,CASSLVLESNGYTF
.,few,TRBJ2-4,TRBV5-1,TGCGCCAGCCGGGGAGCGGACATTCAGTACTTC,CASRGADIQYF
.,.,TRBJ2-1,TRBV5-1,TGCGCTAGCAGCTTGGCCGACAGGATCCTCAATGAGCAGTTCTTC,CASSLADRILNEQFF